These 17 T cell receptor beta chains were sequenced from one sample in a study of blood T cell repertoires in COVID-19. The data were produced by immunoSEQ multiplex PCR, yet TCRdb's version contains in-frame clones alone and is incomplete. Found here are 250,000 to 350,000 clones, roughly 87% of them singletons; the top ten hold approximately 8.5%. Material for sequencing was peripheral blood. The receptors were sampled from a man younger than 30 with active or convalescent COVID-19.

As for this clone: Other DNA sequences from this sample encode an identical CDR3 as well. V and J are TRBV9 and TRBJ1-5; D gene unclear. The germline V and J ends were trimmed by 0 bases and 2 bases, with 6 bases remaining between them. Per germline, CDR1 SGDLS and CDR2 YYNGEE. The CDR3 sequence is 14 residues long. In nucleotides, the CDR3 is TGTGCCAGCAGCGTAGGGCAGGGCAATCAGCCCCAGCATTTT. This gives the protein CASSVGQGNQPQHF.

The table lists this clone with a few counts. CDR3: CASSIGPNSPLHF. Here the CDR3 DNA reads TGTGCCAGTAGTATTGGGCCAAATTCACCCCTCCACTTT. V and J are TRBV19 and TRBJ1-6; D is ambiguous. V gave up 3 bases and J gave up 7 bases, with 7 bases separating them. Germline V gene data show CDR1 as LNHDA and CDR2 as SQIVND (reference sequence). The CDR3 length is 13 residues.

V is TRBV7-8 and J is TRBJ1-2; D is unclear. V shed 0 bases and J shed 8 bases, with 13 bases lying between them. Germline V gives CDR1 SGHVS, CDR2 FQNEAQ. The CDR3 is 14 amino acids. The CDR3 region is CASSLAPNARGYTF. For the CDR3, the DNA is TGTGCCAGCAGCTTAGCCCCGAACGCTAGAGGCTACACCTTC. The full variable domain, rest sourced from reference TRBV7-8 and TRBJ1-2, is GAGVSQSPRYKVAKRGQDVALRCDPISGHVSLFWYQQALGQGPEFLTYFQNEAQLDKSGLPSDRFFAERPEGSVSTLKIQRTQQEDSAVYLCASSLAPNARGYTFGSGTRLTVV.

The chain recombines TRBV29-1 with TRBJ1-1; D not resolved. CDR1 and CDR2 (germline): SQVTM, ANQGSEA. The V end was cut by 6 bases, the J end by 1 base, with 9 bases between. This CDR3 region has 12 residues. CDR3 sequence: CSVMERNTEAFF. CDR3 DNA sequence: TGCAGCGTAATGGAGAGGAACACTGAAGCTTTCTTT.

This CDR3 reads CASGDGGNTNYGYTF. The CDR3 coding sequence is TGTGCCAGTGGGGATGGGGGGAACACTAACTATGGCTACACCTTC. The chain employs TRBV5-4 and TRBJ1-2; weak D call: TRBD1 (5 bases). The CDR3 consists of 15 residues. The germline V gene has CDR1 SGHNT and CDR2 YYREEE (reference sequence). With 8 bases removed from V and 0 bases from J, the gap between germline ends came to 17 bases. The complete variable domain, with remaining parts taken from reference TRBV5-4 and TRBJ1-2, reads ETGVTQSPTHLIKTRGQQVTLRCSSQSGHNTVSWYQQALGQGPQFIFQYYREEENGRGNFPPRFSGLQFPNYSSELNVNALELDDSALYLCASGDGGNTNYGYTFGSGTRLTVV.

The chain links TRBV11-2 to TRBJ2-1; 7 bases line up with TRBD2. Germline CDR1 and CDR2: SGHAT and FQNNGV. The CDR3 consists of 16 residues. After removal of 6 bases from V and 3 bases from J, the junction contained 11 bases not matched to a gene. DNA for the CDR3: TGTGCCAGCAGGAACCCGGGACTACGTCTCTACAATGAGCAGTTCTTC. Protein: CASRNPGLRLYNEQFF.

J is TRBJ1-2 and V is TRBV28; 7 nucleotides line up with TRBD1. There are 14 residues in the CDR3. The germline gives CDR1 MDHEN, CDR2 SYDVKM. Trimming took 6 bases from V and 3 from J; bases not matched to a gene: 7. CDR3 region: CASSPGGRDYGYTF. The DNA of the CDR3 is TGTGCCAGCAGCCCAGGGGGGCGTGACTATGGCTACACCTTC.

CDR3 amino acids: CASSAGGSYEQYF. The CDR3 nucleotides read TGTGCCAGCAGCGCGGGGGGCTCCTACGAGCAGTACTTC. The rearrangement uses TRBV11-3 and TRBJ2-7, with 8 bases aligning to TRBD2. Trimming removed 5 bases from V and 0 bases from J; junction bases left unmatched: 0. CDR3 length: 13 amino acids. Germline CDR1 reads SGHNT; CDR2 reads YENEEA. The whole variable domain, filled in from reference TRBV11-3 and TRBJ2-7, reads EAGVVQSPRYKIIEKKQPVAFWCNPISGHNTLYWYLQNLGQGPELLIRYENEEAVDDSQLPKDRFSAERLKGVDSTLKIQPAELGDSAVYLCASSAGGSYEQYFGPGTRLTVT.

The J gene is TRBJ1-1, the V gene TRBV7-6, with D possibly matching TRBD1 (6 bases). The CDR3 is 16 amino acids. Germline lookup yields CDR1 SGHVS and CDR2 FNYEAQ. Deletions cut 1 base from V and 5 bases from J, with 17 bases between. The DNA for the CDR3 is TGTGCCAGCAGCTTAGTGGGGGCAGGGCGAGAAACTGAAGCTTTCTTT. Translating it yields CASSLVGAGRETEAFF. The full variable domain, completed using reference TRBV7-6 and TRBJ1-1, is GAGVSQSPRYKVTKRGQDVALRCDPISGHVSLYWYRQALGQGPEFLTYFNYEAQQDKSGLPNDRFSAERPEGSISTLTIQRTEQRDSAMYRCASSLVGAGRETEAFFGQGTRLTVV.

The chain is built from TRBV7-2 and TRBJ2-3, with 10 bases identical to TRBD2. Trimming cost V 5 bases and J 8 bases; bases outside gene matches: 7. The CDR3 extends over 14 amino acids. Germline lookup yields CDR1 SGHTA and CDR2 FQGNSA. The CDR3 loop reads CASSRSGGEGTQYF. The DNA for the CDR3 is TGTGCCAGCAGCCGCAGCGGGGGGGAGGGTACGCAGTATTTT.

The chain couples TRBV9 to TRBJ2-3, with 8 bases fitting TRBD2. The CDR3 totals 15 residues. Germline CDR1 is SGDLS and CDR2 is YYNGEE. V lost 3 bases and J lost 2; bases outside the gene matches: 5. The CDR3, as DNA: TGTGCCAGCAGCGACGGGCGGGGGGCCACAGATACGCAGTATTTT. This gives the protein CASSDGRGATDTQYF.

The rearrangement uses TRBV2 and TRBJ1-1; D uncertain. The V end lost 3 bases, the J end lost 7 bases, and 12 bases lay between the germline ends. The germline CDR1 and CDR2 sequences are SNHLY and FYNNEI. The CDR3 sequence is 13 residues long. The CDR3 region is CASSERVDGEAFF. The CDR3 DNA sequence: TGTGCCAGCAGTGAGCGGGTTGACGGTGAAGCTTTCTTT.

The chain links TRBV2 to TRBJ2-6; possible D gene TRBD1, 5 bases. The V and J ends lost 7 bases and 4 bases respectively, with 11 bases between them. CDR1 and CDR2 (germline): SNHLY, FYNNEI. The CDR3 spans 14 residues. The CDR3 DNA follows: TGTGCCAGCATCACGGACACCGGGGCCAACGTCCTGACTTTC. Translated, it gives CASITDTGANVLTF.

The V call is TRBV19, the J call TRBJ1-3; D remains unclear. CDR1 is LNHDA and CDR2 is SQIVND in the germline V gene (reference sequence). Trimming removed 7 bases at V and 3 bases at J, with 10 bases between. This CDR3 has 13 residues. The CDR3 coding sequence is TGTGCCAGTAAGACCGAGGGTGGAAACACCATATATTTT. It is translated as CASKTEGGNTIYF.

This chain connects TRBV7-8 to TRBJ2-5; TRBD1 is a possible D gene (5 bases). Germline V gene data show CDR1 as SGHVS and CDR2 as FQNEAQ. V lost 5 bases and J lost 5, with 9 bases in between. The CDR3 has 12 residues. Written as DNA, the CDR3 is TGTGCCAGCAGCCCCAACAGGGAGACCCAGTACTTC. Its translation is CASSPNRETQYF.

The chain carries TRBV5-1 and TRBJ2-3, with 9 nucleotides matching TRBD2. The V gene's germline CDR1 is SGHRS and CDR2 YFSETQ. This CDR3 contains 15 residues. V lost 5 bases to trimming and J lost 4 bases; unmatched junction nucleotides: 8. CDR3 DNA: TGCGCCAGCAGTGGAATGCTAGCGGGGTCAGATACGCAGTATTTT. The encoded protein is CASSGMLAGSDTQYF.

V is TRBV7-9 and J is TRBJ2-3; D perhaps matches TRBD2 (5 bases). CDR3 size: 16 residues. Germline V gives CDR1 SEHNR, CDR2 FQNEAQ (reference sequence). V lost 2 bases and J 1 base, leaving 13 bases between the germline ends. The CDR3 is CASSLMPGLGTDTQYF. Here the CDR3 DNA reads TGTGCCAGCAGCTTAATGCCGGGGTTAGGCACAGATACGCAGTATTTT.